A selection of T cell receptor beta chains follows, all from one sample in a study of spatial heterogeneity in lung cancer. TCRdb re-called the 5' RACE reads with MiXCR, one entry per CDR3 protein. In the table there are approximately 90,000 distinct CDR3 sequences, roughly 8.7% of which are singletons. This sample comprised PBMCs, obtained at surgery. These receptors were collected from a male donor with early-stage non-small cell lung cancer. The CDR3 runs from the conserved cysteine through the conserved F or W. A D gene is named only where the DNA matches it firmly. Expanded clones get a size class; other rows say once, few or many, or leave the size out.

>NA|TRBJ1-5|many|TRBV2
CASSGGFGQPQHF
TGTGCCAGCTCGGGAGGGTTCGGTCAGCCCCAGCATTTT
>NA|TRBJ1-2|NA|TRBV3-1
CASSPSGLGYTF
TGTGCCAGCAGCCCGAGCGGACTTGGCTACACCTTC
>NA|TRBJ1-6|NA|TRBV9
CASSANSLGNSPLHF
TGTGCCAGCAGTGCCAACTCCCTGGGTAATTCACCCCTCCACTTT
>NA|TRBJ2-1|NA|TRBV6-2/TRBV6-3
CASSYRAGGRGEQFF
TGTGCCAGCAGTTACAGGGCAGGGGGGCGAGGTGAGCAGTTCTTC
>NA|TRBJ2-7|NA|TRBV4-2
CASSQDSRSYEQYF
TGTGCCAGCAGCCAAGATTCCCGATCCTACGAGCAGTACTTC
>NA|TRBJ2-3|NA|TRBV7-2
CASSPTVSTDTQYF
TGTGCCAGCAGCCCGACCGTAAGCACAGATACGCAGTATTTT
>NA|TRBJ2-7|NA|TRBV20-1
CSASPPAHGSYEQYF
TGCAGTGCTAGCCCTCCCGCTCACGGATCCTACGAGCAGTACTTC
>NA|TRBJ2-3|NA|TRBV10-3
CATGTNTDTQYF
TGTGCCACCGGGACCAACACAGATACGCAGTATTTT
>NA|TRBJ1-1|NA|TRBV7-9
CASEMNTEAFF
TGTGCCAGCGAGATGAACACTGAAGCTTTCTTT
>NA|TRBJ2-5|few|TRBV7-2
CASSLGVETQYF
TGTGCCAGCAGCTTAGGGGTAGAGACCCAGTACTTC
>NA|TRBJ2-7|NA|TRBV7-2
CASSTLWTVYEQYF
TGTGCCAGCAGCACCCTTTGGACAGTTTACGAGCAGTACTTC
>TRBD1|TRBJ1-4|many|TRBV18
CASSPMGQAWNEKLFF
TGTGCCAGCTCACCAATGGGACAGGCCTGGAATGAAAAACTGTTTTTT
>TRBD1|TRBJ2-3|few|TRBV5-1
CASSPGWTGRTDTQYF
TGCGCCAGCAGCCCCGGCTGGACAGGGCGCACAGATACGCAGTATTTT
>TRBD2|TRBJ2-3|NA|TRBV7-2
CASSRRGGGAGTDTQYF
TGTGCCAGCAGCCGCCGGGGGGGGGGCGCGGGCACAGATACGCAGTATTTT
>NA|TRBJ2-7|few|TRBV28
CASSLVVSYEQYF
TGTGCCAGCAGTTTGGTCGTATCCTACGAGCAGTACTTC
>NA|TRBJ2-7|few|TRBV29-1
CSVEVTANSYEQYF
TGCAGCGTTGAGGTGACAGCAAACTCCTACGAGCAGTACTTC
>NA|TRBJ1-1|many|TRBV12-3/TRBV12-4
CASSYKGTEAFF
TGTGCCAGCAGCTACAAGGGCACTGAAGCTTTCTTT
>TRBD2|TRBJ2-7|few|TRBV11-2
CASSPAGGPFYEQYF
TGTGCCAGCAGCCCAGCGGGGGGGCCCTTCTACGAGCAGTACTTC
>NA|TRBJ1-1|NA|TRBV5-1
CASSWAPTDLNTEAFF
TGCGCCAGCAGCTGGGCACCGACAGATTTGAACACTGAAGCTTTCTTT
>NA|TRBJ2-3|NA|TRBV7-9
CASSLLQGRGDTQYF
TGTGCCAGCAGCTTATTGCAGGGGAGAGGAGATACGCAGTATTTT
>NA|TRBJ1-4|NA|TRBV7-9
CASSQKVGNDEKLFF
TGTGCCAGCAGCCAAAAGGTTGGGAATGATGAAAAACTGTTTTTT
>NA|TRBJ1-2|many|TRBV29-1
CSARDKGNYGYTF
TGCAGCGCCAGGGACAAAGGCAACTATGGCTACACCTTC
>NA|TRBJ2-7|NA|TRBV7-9
CASSFAGNSYEQYF
TGTGCCAGCAGCTTTGCAGGGAACTCCTACGAGCAGTACTTC
>NA|TRBJ1-1|NA|TRBV2
CASSGYGMNTEAFF
TGTGCCAGCAGTGGTTACGGCATGAACACTGAAGCTTTCTTT
>NA|TRBJ2-1|many|TRBV20-1
CSARDLLRLEDEQFF
TGCAGTGCTAGAGATTTACTGCGTCTGGAGGATGAGCAGTTCTTC
>TRBD1|TRBJ2-1|NA|TRBV6-6
CASRETGDRRNEQFF
TGTGCCAGCAGGGAGACAGGGGACCGGCGTAATGAGCAGTTCTTC
>NA|TRBJ2-3|few|TRBV2
CASTRQGTDTQYF
TGTGCCAGCACCCGACAGGGCACAGATACGCAGTATTTT
>NA|TRBJ2-2|many|TRBV6-2/TRBV6-3
CASSYQLPTGELFF
TGTGCCAGCAGTTACCAACTACCCACCGGGGAGCTGTTTTTT
>TRBD1|TRBJ2-7|many|TRBV18
CASSPTGEHEQYF
TGTGCCAGCTCACCGACAGGGGAGCACGAGCAGTACTTC
>NA|TRBJ1-1|NA|TRBV20-1
CSARVQGGGTEAFF
TGCAGTGCTAGAGTTCAGGGTGGGGGCACTGAAGCTTTCTTT